The next 17 T cell receptor beta chains were all read from a single sample in a study of cytomegalovirus exposure and HLA in healthy donors. The primer mix had 60 Vbeta and 13 Jbeta primers. Profiled with immunoSEQ multiplex PCR; TCRdb holds only in-frame clones, not every one. The table includes roughly 200,000 clones, about 84% detected once. The sample consisted of PBMCs. Receptor source: a woman in her twenties or thirties in good health and CMV-seropositive.

V usage is TRBV5-8 and J usage is TRBJ2-7; 8 bases map to TRBD1. CDR3 size: 13 residues. Per the germline V gene, CDR1 is SGHTS and CDR2 is YDEGEE. With 6 bases clipped from V and 7 bases from J, the junction kept 9 bases outside the gene matches. The CDR3 region is CASTATTGVEQYF. CDR3 coding DNA: TGTGCCAGCACCGCGACGACAGGGGTTGAGCAGTACTTC.

The chain carries TRBV7-9 and TRBJ2-7; 8 bases agree with TRBD1. Germline values: CDR1 SEHNR, CDR2 FQNEAQ (reference sequence). CDR3 length: 12 residues. V lost 1 base and J lost 12; bases outside the gene matches: 5. In DNA form, the CDR3 reads TGTGCCAGCAGCTTAGAGGGGACAGGTCCGTACTTC. It translates to CASSLEGTGPYF.

The genes are TRBV19 and TRBJ2-1; TRBD1 matches 9 bases. CDR1 is LNHDA, CDR2 SQIVND, per germline (reference sequence). This CDR3 is built from 17 residues. The V and J ends lost 3 bases and 5 bases, in that order; junction bases with no gene match: 11. The CDR3 region is CASSIVSIGTGNNEQFF. CDR3 nucleotide sequence: TGTGCCAGTAGTATCGTGTCCATCGGGACAGGGAACAATGAGCAGTTCTTC.

As to this clone: Sequence at one end of the junction differs from germline and may be a read error. The rearrangement joins TRBV10-3 to TRBJ2-7, with a possible D match to TRBD2 (6 bases). Germline values: CDR1 ENHRY, CDR2 SYGVKD. The CDR3 sequence is 12 residues long. The chain's CDR3 is CAGGRKGGEQYF. As DNA, the CDR3 is TGCGCCGGGGGACGTAAGGGAGGCGAGCAGTACTTC.

This clone showed up just a few times. This chain uses TRBV5-1 with TRBJ2-3, with D perhaps matching TRBD2 (6 bases). The germline V gene encodes CDR1 SGHRS and CDR2 YFSETQ. V shed 1 base and J shed 4 bases, with 13 bases lying between them. This CDR3 has 15 residues. DNA of the CDR3: TGCGCCAGCAGCTTGCCGTGGGGGGAGGCAGATACGCAGTATTTT. This encodes CASSLPWGEADTQYF.

V and J are TRBV7-3 and TRBJ1-1, with D perhaps TRBD1 (6 bases). The CDR3 sequence is 17 residues long. Germline V gene data show CDR1 as SGHTA and CDR2 as FQGTGA. The germline V and J ends were trimmed by 2 bases and 5 bases, with 21 bases remaining between them. The CDR3, as DNA: TGTGCCAGCAGCTTACAACCATTGGGGGTCGGGACAACTGAAGCTTTCTTT. It encodes CASSLQPLGVGTTEAFF.

The chain combines TRBV30 with TRBJ2-7; tentatively, D is TRBD1 (6 bases). Per the germline V gene, CDR1 is GTSNPN and CDR2 is SVGIG (reference sequence). There are 11 residues in the CDR3. Trimming took off 5 bases at V and 9 bases at J, with 14 bases between the two ends. The CDR3 is CAWGPGGPQYF. In DNA, the CDR3 is TGTGCCTGGGGCCCTGGGGGCCCGCAGTACTTC.

Of note for this clone: Other nucleotide sequences in the sample specify the same CDR3. The chain links TRBV7-6 to TRBJ2-3; TRBD2 agrees at 8 bases. CDR1 is SGHVS, CDR2 FNYEAQ, per germline. The V and J ends lost 4 bases and 3 bases, in that order; junction bases with no gene match: 3. The CDR3 extends over 14 amino acids. The CDR3 region has the DNA TGTGCCAGCAGCTCTAGCGGGTCAACAGATACGCAGTATTTT. It codes for CASSSSGSTDTQYF.

In its sample, this clone was seen once. The chain uses TRBV7-3 and TRBJ1-1, with a tentative D call TRBD1 (6 bases). Trimming removed 5 bases from V and 1 base from J, with 11 bases in between. The CDR3 extends over 14 amino acids. Per the germline V gene, CDR1 is SGHTA and CDR2 is FQGTGA. CDR3 loop: CASSLGHSNTEAFF. In DNA, the CDR3 is TGTGCCAGCAGCCTGGGACATTCGAACACTGAAGCTTTCTTT.

This clone was observed a few times. V and J are TRBV1 and TRBJ2-2; the D segment call TRBD2 is taken from the table without a DNA check. TRBV1 is a pseudogene segment. The CDR3 is made up of 17 amino acids. In nucleotides, the CDR3 is TGCACCAGCAGCCAAGATTTAGGGAGGGTGGGTACCGGGGAGCTGTTTTTT. Translation gives CTSSQDLGRVGTGELFF.

The chain has TRBV5-1 and TRBJ2-2; weak D call: TRBD2 (6 bases). This CDR3 is built from 15 residues. Germline V gene data show CDR1 as SGHRS and CDR2 as YFSETQ. The V end was cut by 4 bases, the J end by 0 bases, with 10 bases between. Written as DNA, the CDR3 is TGCGCCAGCAGCCAAGCGGGCTCGAACACCGGGGAGCTGTTTTTT. This sequence encodes CASSQAGSNTGELFF.

This rearrangement joins TRBV5-6 to TRBJ2-7, with 12 bases identical to TRBD2. The trim removed 0 bases at V and 2 bases at J, leaving 3 bases unmatched. The length of the CDR3 is 16 residues. Germline CDR1 and CDR2: SGHDT and YYEEEE. CDR3 sequence reads: CASSLGLAGVPYEQYF. The CDR3 bases are TGTGCCAGCAGCTTGGGACTAGCGGGGGTACCCTACGAGCAGTACTTC.

The V call is TRBV29-1, the J call TRBJ1-1, with TRBD1 identical over 8 bases. There are 12 residues in the CDR3. Germline V gene sequence: CDR1 SQVTM, CDR2 ANQGSEA. The V gene end was trimmed by 4 bases and the J gene end by 4 bases; junction bases not matched to a gene: 2. The CDR3 here is CSVGTGSTEAFF. CDR3 sequence (DNA): TGCAGCGTTGGGACAGGGAGCACTGAAGCTTTCTTT.

V and J are TRBV4-3 and TRBJ2-1; D is perhaps TRBD2 (5 bases). The CDR3 covers 15 residues. Germline loops: CDR1 LGHNA, CDR2 YSLEER. V lost 3 bases to trimming and J lost 6 bases, with 15 bases between them. The CDR3 here is CASSHQRTPPNEQFF. Here the CDR3 DNA reads TGCGCCAGCAGCCATCAGCGGACTCCTCCCAATGAGCAGTTCTTC.

The rearrangement links TRBV5-5 to TRBJ1-5; D gene uncertain. V lost 4 bases and J 0 bases, leaving 11 bases between the germline ends. Germline V CDR1 and CDR2: SGHKS, YYEKEE (reference sequence). The CDR3 totals 15 residues. The CDR3 spells CASSPGTDSNQPQHF. CDR3 sequence (DNA): TGTGCCAGCAGCCCCGGTACAGATAGCAATCAGCCCCAGCATTTT.

This chain uses TRBV5-1 with TRBJ1-1; 11 nucleotides match TRBD1. The ends lost 2 bases at V and 1 base at J; junction bases unmatched: 1. This CDR3 comprises 15 residues. Germline CDR1 SGHRS, CDR2 YFSETQ. The CDR3 DNA follows: TGCGCCAGCAGCTTCGGACAGGGGGCGAACACTGAAGCTTTCTTT. Translation gives CASSFGQGANTEAFF.

This chain links TRBV19 with TRBJ2-5; TRBD2 matches at 12 bases. The length of the CDR3 is 16 residues. The V gene end was trimmed by 3 bases and the J gene end by 3 bases; junction bases not matched to a gene: 5. The germline V gene encodes CDR1 LNHDA and CDR2 SQIVND (reference sequence). The CDR3 sequence: CASSIGGLAGKETQYF. The CDR3, as DNA: TGTGCCAGTAGTATCGGGGGACTAGCGGGTAAAGAGACCCAGTACTTC.